A single sample gave rise to the 30 T cell receptor beta chains below, sequenced in a study of blood T cell repertoires in COVID-19. This table comes from immunoSEQ multiplex PCR, and its TCRdb copy is limited to in-frame clones, with some not included. There are fewer than 200,000 clones in the sample; approximately 90% occur only once, and under 2% lies in the top ten. The sequenced material came from peripheral blood. The source is a man younger than 30 who had recovered from COVID-19.

V and J are TRBV24-1 and TRBJ2-2; a possible D gene is TRBD1 (7 bases). V was trimmed by 2 bases and J by 5 bases, leaving 11 bases between them. Germline V gene lookup returns CDR1 KGHDR and CDR2 SFDVKD. The CDR3 is made up of 15 amino acids. The CDR3: CATSDYRGGTGELFF. In DNA form, the CDR3 reads TGTGCCACCAGTGATTACAGGGGAGGAACCGGGGAGCTGTTTTTT.

The rearrangement uses TRBV2 and TRBJ2-3; weak D call: TRBD2 (6 bases). This CDR3 contains 15 residues. CDR1 and CDR2 from the germline V gene are SNHLY and FYNNEI. The V and J ends lost 7 bases and 0 bases respectively, with 14 bases between them. The CDR3 reads CASKMASGSTDTQYF. The DNA of the CDR3 is TGTGCCAGCAAAATGGCCAGCGGGAGCACAGATACGCAGTATTTT.

The chain recombines TRBV19 with TRBJ1-2; the D gene is possibly TRBD1 (5 bases). This CDR3 spans 13 amino acids. V lost 5 bases and J 1 base, leaving 8 bases between the germline ends. Germline V gene data show CDR1 as LNHDA and CDR2 as SQIVND (reference sequence). CDR3 sequence: CASSATVNYGYTF. CDR3 bases: TGTGCCAGTAGTGCGACAGTTAACTATGGCTACACCTTC. The full variable domain, in which reference TRBV19 and TRBJ1-2 provide the parts outside the CDR3, is DGGITQSPKYLFRKEGQNVTLSCEQNLNHDAMYWYRQDPGQGLRLIYYSQIVNDFQKGDIAEGYSVSREKKESFPLTVTSAQKNPTAFYLCASSATVNYGYTFGSGTRLTVV.

This clone was observed a few times. The chain links TRBV5-5 to TRBJ1-6; D is undetermined. Trimming took 4 bases from V and 0 from J, leaving 11 bases between them. The CDR3 consists of 16 residues. Germline CDR1 reads SGHKS; CDR2 reads YYEKEE (reference sequence). CDR3 region: CASSKQQSSYNSPLHF. CDR3 in DNA: TGTGCCAGCAGCAAACAACAGAGCTCCTATAATTCACCCCTCCACTTT.

V is TRBV2 and J is TRBJ1-2, with no clear D. V shed 6 bases and J shed 3 bases, with 11 bases lying between them. Looked up from germline, CDR1 is SNHLY and CDR2 is FYNNEI. The CDR3 contains 13 residues. CDR3 sequence reads: CASSLVEDYGYTF. The CDR3 nucleotides are TGTGCCAGCAGCCTAGTAGAGGACTATGGCTACACCTTC.

The J gene is TRBJ2-3, the V gene TRBV7-6; 9 bases are a match to TRBD2. The CDR3 is 16 residues long. The germline CDR1 and CDR2 sequences are SGHVS and FNYEAQ. The V and J ends lost 0 bases and 2 bases, in that order; junction bases with no gene match: 3. CDR3 DNA: TGTGCCAGCAGCTTAGCAACTAGCGGGTCCACAGATACGCAGTATTTT. This encodes CASSLATSGSTDTQYF.

This chain joins TRBV7-8 and TRBJ2-1; TRBD2 aligns across 8 bases. Trimming cost V 0 bases and J 2 bases; bases outside gene matches: 3. Per the germline V gene, CDR1 is SGHVS and CDR2 is FQNEAQ. The CDR3 covers 16 residues. The chain's CDR3 is CASSLAHGRAYNEQFF. CDR3 DNA: TGTGCCAGCAGCTTAGCGCACGGGAGGGCCTACAATGAGCAGTTCTTC.

V and J are TRBV10-1 and TRBJ2-3; 14 bases are a match to TRBD2. Germline V gives CDR1 WNHNN, CDR2 SYGVQD (reference sequence). V was clipped by 6 bases and J by 7 bases; unmatched bases: 12. CDR3 length equals 17 residues. The CDR3 nucleotides read TGCGCCAGCAGCAACCCCGGGACTAGCGGGAGAAAAAATACGCAGTATTTT. Its translation: CASSNPGTSGRKNTQYF.

The chain uses TRBV6-6 and TRBJ2-7; D uncertain. This CDR3 comprises 12 residues. Germline V CDR1 and CDR2: MNHNY, SVGAGI (reference sequence). Trimming cost V 6 bases and J 4 bases, with 10 bases left between them. The CDR3 coding sequence is TGTGCCAGCAGGGCATCCTCGTACGAGCAGTACTTC. Its protein product is CASRASSYEQYF.

This chain connects TRBV29-1 to TRBJ2-5; 8 nucleotides match TRBD2. The CDR3 has 13 amino acids. Germline V gives CDR1 SQVTM, CDR2 ANQGSEA. V was clipped by 7 bases and J by 4 bases; unmatched bases: 8. CDR3 residues: CSGRGSGIETQYF. The DNA for the CDR3 is TGCAGCGGGAGGGGTAGCGGGATAGAGACCCAGTACTTC. Combining the CDR3 with reference TRBV29-1 and TRBJ2-5 gives the whole variable domain SAVISQKPSRDICQRGTSLTIQCQVDSQVTMMFWYRQQPGQSLTLIATANQGSEATYESGFVIDKFPISRPNLTFSTLTVSNMSPEDSSIYLCSGRGSGIETQYFGPGTRLLVL.

The chain combines TRBV20-1 with TRBJ1-6; weak D call: TRBD1 (6 bases). The germline V gene encodes CDR1 DFQATT and CDR2 SNEGSKA (reference sequence). The CDR3 contains 14 residues. V lost 3 bases and J 8 bases, leaving 14 bases between the germline ends. The CDR3 spells CSASLQGIDSPLHF. The CDR3 coding sequence is TGCAGTGCTAGTCTACAGGGAATAGATTCACCCCTCCACTTT.

The V and J genes are TRBV18 and TRBJ1-1, with TRBD1 matching over 7 bases. Germline lookup yields CDR1 KGHSH and CDR2 LQKENI. The CDR3 is 16 residues long. V lost 1 base, J lost 0 bases, and 5 bases stayed unmatched. The CDR3 bases are TGTGCCAGCTCACCACAGGGGGCGGAAATGAACACTGAAGCTTTCTTT. Translation: CASSPQGAEMNTEAFF.

The chain uses TRBV11-2 and TRBJ1-3; no reliable D call. Germline V gives CDR1 SGHAT, CDR2 FQNNGV. V gave up 1 base and J gave up 0 bases, with 10 bases separating them. The CDR3 is made up of 16 amino acids. For the CDR3, the DNA is TGTGCCAGCAGCTTAGGAGCCCAGGCCTCTGGAAACACCATATATTTT. The encoded protein is CASSLGAQASGNTIYF.

The chain combines TRBV5-1 with TRBJ1-2; possibly TRBD1 for D (6 bases). The CDR3 spans 17 residues. V shed 2 bases and J shed 7 bases, with 24 bases lying between them. The germline V gene has CDR1 SGHRS and CDR2 YFSETQ. The chain's CDR3 is CASSFVPPRGGASGYTF. As DNA, the CDR3 is TGCGCCAGCAGCTTTGTACCCCCGAGGGGGGGGGCGAGTGGCTACACCTTC.

As regards this clone: One end of the junction does not line up with germline, which may come from a read error. V usage is TRBV7-6 and J usage is TRBJ2-1; 10 bases are shared with TRBD2. This CDR3 region has 15 residues. The germline V gene encodes CDR1 SGHVS and CDR2 FNYEAQ. The CDR3 DNA sequence: TGTGCCAGCAGCATAGCGGGAGGAGGAACGAATGAGCAGTTCTTC. Translating it yields CASSIAGGGTNEQFF.

Written as DNA, the CDR3 is TGTGCCAGCAGCAGGAAACAGCGGGAGGTAATCACAGATACGCAGTATTTT. It codes for CASSRKQREVITDTQYF. The chain uses TRBV7-2 and TRBJ2-3; the match to TRBD2 covers 9 bases. Germline V gene data show CDR1 as SGHTA and CDR2 as FQGNSA. CDR3 length: 17 residues. Unmatched junction bases numbered 11, after V lost 5 bases and J lost 2 bases.

Concerning this clone: It is unclear where the CDR3 begins or ends on the DNA, so no DNA is shown, and the CDR3 is as TCRdb lists it. The CDR3 here is CASSLGMGPYEQYF. This chain joins TRBV27 and TRBJ2-7; the DNA was not used to check the table's D call, TRBD1. 14 amino acids form the CDR3, both terminal residues included. Germline V gene lookup returns CDR1 MNHEY and CDR2 SMNVEV (reference sequence).

V gene TRBV5-6 combines with J gene TRBJ1-4; 10 bases map to TRBD1. This CDR3 has 18 residues. Germline loops: CDR1 SGHDT, CDR2 YYEEEE. J lost 7 bases, V lost 2 bases, and 14 bases had no gene match. CDR3 sequence: CASSLGSGQGIGIEKLFF. The DNA of the CDR3 is TGTGCCAGCAGCTTAGGTTCGGGACAGGGGATCGGGATTGAAAAACTGTTTTTT.

This chain connects TRBV6-1 to TRBJ1-1; the D is unclear. This CDR3 spans 14 amino acids. Germline-derived CDR1 and CDR2 are MNHNS and SASEGT. V lost 1 base and J 1 base, leaving 7 bases between the germline ends. The CDR3 sequence is CASSEVLQNTEAFF. CDR3 nucleotide sequence: TGTGCCAGCAGTGAAGTACTCCAGAACACTGAAGCTTTCTTT.

This chain connects TRBV15 to TRBJ1-2; 9 bases fit TRBD1. J gave up 6 bases and V 1 base, and 3 bases lay outside the gene matches. The CDR3 is 14 amino acids. Germline V gene lookup returns CDR1 LNHNV and CDR2 YYDKDF (reference sequence). This chain's CDR3 is CATSRAGQGNGYTF. CDR3 nucleotides: TGTGCCACCAGCAGAGCAGGACAGGGGAATGGCTACACCTTC.

The chain joins TRBV4-3 to TRBJ1-5; D might be TRBD1 (6 bases). This CDR3 has 15 amino acids. Trimming shortened V by 3 bases and J by 3 bases, and 12 bases separated the two germline ends. The germline V gene encodes CDR1 LGHNA and CDR2 YSLEER. This CDR3 is CASSQDSSPNQPQHF. CDR3 DNA: TGCGCCAGCAGCCAGGACAGTTCGCCCAATCAGCCCCAGCATTTT.

V usage is TRBV12-3 or TRBV12-4 and J usage is TRBJ1-1, with unresolved D. Trimming took 5 bases from V and 7 from J, leaving 8 bases between them. The CDR3 has 11 residues. The CDR3 DNA sequence: TGTGCCAGCAGTGGGCCGATTGAAGCTTTCTTT. Protein sequence: CASSGPIEAFF.

The chain combines TRBV11-2 with TRBJ2-2, with D maybe TRBD1 (5 bases). Trimming took off 5 bases at V and 6 bases at J, with 13 bases between the two ends. Germline V CDR1 and CDR2: SGHAT, FQNNGV. This CDR3 has 14 residues. As DNA, the CDR3 is TGTGCCAGCAGCCCGGGTTCAGGGTCCGGGGAGCTGTTTTTT. Translating it yields CASSPGSGSGELFF.

This chain connects TRBV5-6 to TRBJ2-7, with 7 bases that match TRBD2. Per germline, CDR1 SGHDT and CDR2 YYEEEE. The CDR3 extends over 17 amino acids. V was clipped by 3 bases and J by 0 bases; unmatched bases: 12. The DNA for the CDR3 is TGTGCCAGCAGCTGGGAGGGGATGAGGACTGGCTCCTACGAGCAGTACTTC. This gives the protein CASSWEGMRTGSYEQYF.

V is TRBV28 and J is TRBJ1-2, with 8 bases aligning to TRBD1. J gave up 4 bases and V 7 bases, and 8 bases lay outside the gene matches. Germline assignment: CDR1 MDHEN and CDR2 SYDVKM. The CDR3 length is 14 residues. The CDR3 coding sequence is TGTGCCAGCAAAGCCGGGACAGGAATCTATGGCTACACCTTC. Translating gives CASKAGTGIYGYTF.

The chain uses TRBV10-1 and TRBJ2-1; 12 positions agree with TRBD2. The CDR3 covers 15 residues. Germline V gene lookup returns CDR1 WNHNN and CDR2 SYGVQD (reference sequence). The V segment lost 4 bases and the J segment 9 bases; nucleotides outside the gene matches: 7. The CDR3 bases are TGCGCCAGCAGTGTCCTAGCGGGAGGGCCCAGTGAGCAGTTCTTC. Encoded protein: CASSVLAGGPSEQFF.

CDR3 in DNA: TGCAGCGTTGTGGGACAGATCAATGAGCAGTTCTTC. Its translation is CSVVGQINEQFF. J is TRBJ2-1 and V is TRBV29-1, with 7 bases fitting TRBD1. The CDR3 contains 12 residues. The V gene's germline CDR1 is SQVTM and CDR2 ANQGSEA. Trimming at V came to 4 bases and at J to 6 bases, leaving 3 bases not matched to a gene.

The rearrangement joins TRBV24-1 to TRBJ2-1, with 10 bases fitting TRBD2. The CDR3 is 19 residues long. J gave up 2 bases and V 4 bases, and 13 bases lay outside the gene matches. Germline values: CDR1 KGHDR, CDR2 SFDVKD. The CDR3 protein is CATSEGVTSGATPYNEQFF. DNA of the CDR3: TGTGCCACCAGTGAGGGTGTAACTAGCGGGGCCACTCCCTACAATGAGCAGTTCTTC.

This chain links TRBV20-1 with TRBJ2-4; D is perhaps TRBD2 (5 bases). Germline values: CDR1 DFQATT, CDR2 SNEGSKA (reference sequence). V was shortened by 3 bases and J by 8 bases, with 8 bases between the two germline ends. The CDR3 extends over 11 amino acids. CDR3 amino acids: CSASARDIQYF. In nucleotides, the CDR3 is TGCAGTGCTAGTGCGAGGGACATTCAGTACTTC.

This chain connects TRBV5-1 to TRBJ1-2, with D unresolved. The V end lost 4 bases, the J end lost 7 bases, and 17 bases lay between the germline ends. Germline V lookup: CDR1 SGHRS, CDR2 YFSETQ. This CDR3 has 14 amino acids. As DNA, the CDR3 is TGCGCCAGCAGCCCTGGGGAGGCGGATCGTGGCTACACCTTC. It codes for CASSPGEADRGYTF.